The next 25 T cell receptor beta chains were all read from a single sample in a study of Ad26.COV2.S vaccination and SARS-CoV-2 variants. Produced via immunoSEQ multiplex PCR; TCRdb's table is partial and in-frame only. This sample has under 550,000 clones, with roughly 90% found just once. The sample's treatment: around 19 received Ad26.COV2.S at low or high dose, single or two shots; 5 received placebo; per-sample allocation not given. The samples were gathered on day 63 after the first injection of vaccine or placebo. This material consisted of peripheral blood, taken in a trial of Ad26.COV2.S vaccine versus placebo. Receptor source: a person aged 18 to 59 who received the Ad26.COV2.S COVID-19 vaccine or a placebo.

The rearrangement links TRBV30 to TRBJ1-1; D is perhaps TRBD1 (6 bases). CDR1 and CDR2 from the germline V gene are GTSNPN and SVGIG (reference sequence). Trimming took off 1 base at V and 1 base at J, with 10 bases between the two ends. CDR3 size: 14 residues. CDR3 protein: CAWSAGTTNTEAFF. The CDR3 DNA is TGTGCCTGGAGTGCCGGGACAACGAACACTGAAGCTTTCTTT.

The chain is built from TRBV7-9 and TRBJ2-7; the match to TRBD1 covers 8 bases. In germline, CDR1 is SEHNR, CDR2 FQNEAQ (reference sequence). J gave up 2 bases and V 6 bases, and 12 bases lay outside the gene matches. This CDR3 region has 16 residues. This chain's CDR3 is CASSPFGGTGTYEQYF. Written as DNA, the CDR3 is TGTGCCAGCAGTCCCTTCGGAGGGACAGGCACCTACGAGCAGTACTTC.

The chain couples TRBV30 to TRBJ2-5, with no clear D. Germline CDR1 reads GTSNPN; CDR2 reads SVGIG (reference sequence). Between the trimmed V and J ends, which lost 0 bases and 2 bases, there was a span of 10 bases. The CDR3 is 14 amino acids. The CDR3 here is CAWSVPAVQETQYF. The CDR3 nucleotides read TGTGCCTGGAGTGTACCGGCAGTACAAGAGACCCAGTACTTC.

The V call is TRBV4-1, the J call TRBJ2-3, with D tentatively TRBD1 or TRBD2 (5 bases each). The germline V gene has CDR1 MGHRA and CDR2 YSYEKL. The CDR3 is 14 residues long. Trimming left V 6 bases short and J 8 bases short, with 18 bases between. The CDR3 region has the DNA TGCGCCAGCAGTCGTGAAGCTACTAGGGGTACGCAGTATTTT. Amino acids: CASSREATRGTQYF.

This chain uses TRBV4-1 with TRBJ1-1; no clear D. Trimming pared 0 bases from V and 4 bases from J, leaving 12 bases between. CDR1 is MGHRA, CDR2 YSYEKL, per germline. The CDR3 is 15 residues long. CDR3 region: CASSQDARPGTEAFF. The CDR3 DNA sequence: TGCGCCAGCAGCCAAGATGCCAGGCCGGGCACTGAAGCTTTCTTT.

This sequence joins TRBV19 and TRBJ1-2; D perhaps matches TRBD1 (6 bases). Germline-derived CDR1 and CDR2 are LNHDA and SQIVND (reference sequence). The CDR3 contains 15 residues. V was clipped by 4 bases and J by 2 bases, with 14 bases between them. The DNA of the CDR3 is TGTGCCAGTAGTAGTGCGCAGGGGCGGAACTATGGCTACACCTTC. Translated: CASSSAQGRNYGYTF. Full variable domain (missing parts from reference TRBV19 and TRBJ1-2): DGGITQSPKYLFRKEGQNVTLSCEQNLNHDAMYWYRQDPGQGLRLIYYSQIVNDFQKGDIAEGYSVSREKKESFPLTVTSAQKNPTAFYLCASSSAQGRNYGYTFGSGTRLTVV.

This chain links TRBV27 with TRBJ2-7; no definite D call. The CDR3 consists of 14 residues. Trimming pared 5 bases from V and 6 bases from J, leaving 17 bases between. The germline V gene encodes CDR1 MNHEY and CDR2 SMNVEV (reference sequence). Here the CDR3 reads CASSLLHQPSEQYF. As DNA, the CDR3 is TGTGCCAGCAGTCTCTTACACCAGCCTAGCGAGCAGTACTTC.

A single count supports this clone. This chain uses TRBV7-2 with TRBJ1-6; 10 bases agree with TRBD1. V shed 5 bases and J 9 bases; nucleotides not matched to a gene: 4. CDR3 length: 14 residues. Germline values: CDR1 SGHTA, CDR2 FQGNSA. This chain's CDR3 is CASSPGTGVSPLHF. Here the CDR3 DNA reads TGTGCCAGCAGCCCTGGGACAGGGGTTTCACCCCTCCACTTT.

The chain combines TRBV18 with TRBJ2-2, with D possibly being TRBD2 (5 bases). The germline V gene has CDR1 KGHSH and CDR2 LQKENI. V lost 4 bases, J lost 7 bases, and 10 bases lay in between. CDR3 size: 13 residues. The CDR3 region is CASSLGDGGELFF. DNA for the CDR3: TGTGCCAGCTCACTCGGGGATGGCGGGGAGCTGTTTTTT.

V and J are TRBV18 and TRBJ1-4, with 9 positions matching TRBD1. CDR3 size: 16 residues. Germline CDR1 reads KGHSH; CDR2 reads LQKENI. The V segment lost 1 base and the J segment 7 bases; nucleotides outside the gene matches: 7. The CDR3 coding sequence is TGTGCCAGCTCACCACGCCGGGACAGGGAAGGTGAAAAACTGTTTTTT. Its translation is CASSPRRDREGEKLFF.

The V gene is TRBV9, the J gene TRBJ2-7, with D uncertain. Deletions cut 0 bases from V and 0 bases from J, with 10 bases between. CDR1 and CDR2 (germline): SGDLS, YYNGEE. CDR3 length: 15 residues. CDR3 amino acids: CASSVGSLLSYEQYF. For the CDR3, the DNA is TGTGCCAGCAGCGTAGGGTCGTTGCTCTCCTACGAGCAGTACTTC.

V and J are TRBV7-9 and TRBJ2-1; weak D call: TRBD2 (5 bases). CDR3 size: 16 residues. Germline loops: CDR1 SEHNR, CDR2 FQNEAQ (reference sequence). V was clipped by 5 bases and J by 6 bases, with 20 bases between them. The CDR3 DNA follows: TGTGCCAGCAGCATTACAGAAGCGGTGAGCGGCAATGAGCAGTTCTTC. Amino acid sequence: CASSITEAVSGNEQFF.

V usage is TRBV4-3 and J usage is TRBJ2-5; D gene uncertain. The CDR3 loop spans 17 amino acids. The V and J ends lost 0 bases and 5 bases respectively, with 19 bases between them. In germline, CDR1 is LGHNA, CDR2 YSLEER. CDR3 region: CASSQDWPVGSGETQYF. CDR3 DNA sequence: TGCGCCAGCAGCCAAGATTGGCCAGTAGGGTCTGGGGAGACCCAGTACTTC.

This clone was seen once. This chain uses TRBV6-1 with TRBJ2-7, with D possibly TRBD2 on 5 matching bases. Trimming removed 2 bases at V and 4 bases at J, with 18 bases between. The CDR3 is made up of 16 amino acids. Germline values: CDR1 MNHNS, CDR2 SASEGT. The CDR3 coding sequence is TGTGCCAGCAGTGAAAGTGTTGGAGGACGGGATTACGAGCAGTACTTC. Translated: CASSESVGGRDYEQYF.

V usage is TRBV6-6 and J usage is TRBJ2-7; tentatively, D is TRBD2 (6 bases). Looked up from germline, CDR1 is MNHNY and CDR2 is SVGAGI (reference sequence). Trimming took off 4 bases at V and 4 bases at J, with 14 bases between the two ends. This CDR3 spans 14 amino acids. Written as DNA, the CDR3 is TGTGCCAGCAGTTTGGTCGGGAGCGGGTACGAGCAGTACTTC. This encodes CASSLVGSGYEQYF.

This clone was seen only once. Other DNA sequences in this sample translate to the same CDR3. This chain uses TRBV7-9 with TRBJ2-5, with D possibly being TRBD1 or TRBD2 (6 bases each). Germline V gives CDR1 SEHNR, CDR2 FQNEAQ (reference sequence). The CDR3 runs 13 residues. Deletions cut 1 base from V and 5 bases from J, with 8 bases between. The CDR3 DNA sequence: TGTGCCAGCAGCTTAGTAGGGGGGGAGACCCAGTACTTC. Translating it yields CASSLVGGETQYF.

This chain uses TRBV4-3 with TRBJ1-2; tentatively, D is TRBD1 (5 bases). Germline CDR1 and CDR2: LGHNA and YSLEER. V was cut by 0 bases and J by 8 bases, with 10 bases left in between. This CDR3 has 13 amino acids. This CDR3 is CASSQDTGPGYTF. The CDR3 coding sequence is TGCGCCAGCAGCCAAGATACGGGGCCAGGCTACACCTTC.

The rearrangement links TRBV7-9 to TRBJ2-7; weak D call: TRBD1 (6 bases). The CDR3 is made up of 12 amino acids. Trimming took off 3 bases at V and 5 bases at J, with 8 bases between the two ends. Germline V CDR1 and CDR2: SEHNR, FQNEAQ (reference sequence). In DNA, the CDR3 is TGTGCCAGCAGCTTGGGGGCTAACGAGCAGTACTTC. Encoded protein: CASSLGANEQYF.

The chain carries TRBV19 and TRBJ2-7, with D possibly being TRBD1 (6 bases). This CDR3 is 16 amino acids long. The germline gives CDR1 LNHDA, CDR2 SQIVND (reference sequence). V lost 3 bases and J 0 bases, leaving 15 bases between the germline ends. The CDR3 is CASSIRLGQRSYEQYF. The CDR3 nucleotides read TGTGCCAGTAGTATCCGGCTAGGACAGCGCTCCTACGAGCAGTACTTC.

This rearrangement joins TRBV19 to TRBJ2-1; D is unclear. Trimming cost V 2 bases and J 9 bases, with 11 bases left between them. This CDR3 spans 13 amino acids. Germline CDR1 LNHDA, CDR2 SQIVND (reference sequence). CDR3 DNA sequence: TGTGCCAGTAGTATAACCCTCTCCGTTGAGCAGTTCTTC. The encoded protein is CASSITLSVEQFF.

The chain carries TRBV28 and TRBJ1-2; D uncertain. Trimming shortened V by 5 bases and J by 2 bases, and 12 bases separated the two germline ends. This CDR3 has 14 amino acids. Germline V gives CDR1 MDHEN, CDR2 SYDVKM. The CDR3 bases are TGTGCCAGCAGTACCTCCCCGGTGAACTATGGCTACACCTTC. Amino acids: CASSTSPVNYGYTF.

This sequence joins TRBV4-2 and TRBJ2-3; 12 bases agree with TRBD1. The CDR3 is 17 residues long. V lost 1 base to trimming and J lost 4 bases; unmatched junction nucleotides: 6. Germline V CDR1 and CDR2: LGHNA, YNFKEQ. As DNA, the CDR3 is TGTGCCAGCAGCCAAGGAACCGGGACAGGGGGCTCAGATACGCAGTATTTT. This codes for CASSQGTGTGGSDTQYF.

The J gene is TRBJ2-7, the V gene TRBV2; 10 nucleotides align to TRBD2. The CDR3 is made up of 13 amino acids. Germline V gene lookup returns CDR1 SNHLY and CDR2 FYNNEI. The V and J ends lost 5 bases and 6 bases, in that order; junction bases with no gene match: 4. The DNA for the CDR3 is TGTGCCAGCAGTAGGGAGCGGGAGGGCGAGCAGTACTTC. The encoded protein is CASSREREGEQYF.

This clone was seen a single time. This chain links TRBV4-3 with TRBJ2-3; D is possibly TRBD2 (5 bases). Germline assignment: CDR1 LGHNA and CDR2 YSLEER. This CDR3 is 17 amino acids long. V was shortened by 0 bases and J by 0 bases, with 13 bases between the two germline ends. The CDR3 nucleotides read TGCGCCAGCAGCCAAGATCGGGCGGGCCTTAGCACAGATACGCAGTATTTT. Its translation: CASSQDRAGLSTDTQYF.

The chain couples TRBV19 to TRBJ2-1; weak D call: TRBD2 (5 bases). Germline V gives CDR1 LNHDA, CDR2 SQIVND (reference sequence). V was cut by 3 bases and J by 4 bases, with 10 bases left in between. This CDR3 region has 14 residues. The CDR3 reads CASSMRASYNEQFF. The CDR3 coding sequence is TGTGCCAGTAGTATGAGGGCCTCTTACAATGAGCAGTTCTTC.